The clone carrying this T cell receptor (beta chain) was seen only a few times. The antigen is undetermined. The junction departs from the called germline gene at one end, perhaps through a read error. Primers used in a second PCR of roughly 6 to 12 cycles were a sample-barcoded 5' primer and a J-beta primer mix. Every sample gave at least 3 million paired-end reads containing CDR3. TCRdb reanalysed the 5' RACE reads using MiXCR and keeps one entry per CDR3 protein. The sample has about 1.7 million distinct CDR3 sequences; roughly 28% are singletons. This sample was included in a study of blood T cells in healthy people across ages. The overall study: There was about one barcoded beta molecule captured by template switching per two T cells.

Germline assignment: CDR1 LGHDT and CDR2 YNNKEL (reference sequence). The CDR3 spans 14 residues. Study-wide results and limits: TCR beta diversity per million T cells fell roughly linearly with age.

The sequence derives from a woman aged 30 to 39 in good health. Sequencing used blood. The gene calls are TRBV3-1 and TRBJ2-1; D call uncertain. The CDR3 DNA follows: TGTGCCAGCAGCGAAGAGAATGCCTACAATGAGCAGTTCTTC. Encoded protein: CASSEENAYNEQFF.